The 30 T cell receptor beta chains given below trace back to one sample, sequenced in a study of shared clonotypes between healthy human individuals. Sequencing was performed with immunoSEQ multiplex PCR; in TCRdb, only in-frame clones are kept and a portion is missing. The repertoire consists of 2 million to 2.5 million clones, with roughly 90% occurring once and the leading ten covering 0.37%. The sample consisted of naive CD4+ T cells from PBMCs. Indicated subset: CD45RA+ positively selected. The receptors were sampled from a young man in good health. Some clones in this sample may be carry-over from other donors' samples.

The gene calls are TRBV30 and TRBJ2-5; 7 positions agree with TRBD1. The J call is doubtful: the DNA matches TRBJ2-7 better. The CDR3 covers 16 residues. Germline V gene data show CDR1 as GTSNPN and CDR2 as SVGIG (reference sequence). Here the CDR3 reads CAWREPGAGGVYEQYF. DNA of the CDR3: TGTGCCTGGAGAGAGCCTGGGGCAGGGGGTGTCTACGAGCAGTACTTC.

This clone was found a few times. The sample contains more than one DNA sequence encoding this CDR3. V is TRBV5-1 and J is TRBJ2-2; D not certain. The length of the CDR3 is 15 residues. The ends were cut back, 0 bases at V and 0 bases at J, with 6 bases in the middle. Germline loops: CDR1 SGHRS, CDR2 YFSETQ. The CDR3 protein is CASSLAGSNTGELFF. The CDR3 DNA follows: TGCGCCAGCAGCTTGGCCGGATCGAACACCGGGGAGCTGTTTTTT.

The chain carries TRBV7-8 and TRBJ2-3; TRBD2 agrees at 12 bases. V lost 1 base, J lost 7 bases, and 3 bases stayed unmatched. Germline V gene data show CDR1 as SGHVS and CDR2 as FQNEAQ. CDR3 length equals 15 residues. CDR3 sequence: CASSLGLAGVYTQYF. Written as DNA, the CDR3 is TGTGCCAGCAGCTTAGGACTAGCGGGAGTATATACGCAGTATTTT.

This chain links TRBV5-1 with TRBJ2-1; D is unresolved. Germline V gene data show CDR1 as SGHRS and CDR2 as YFSETQ. Trimming took off 7 bases at V and 2 bases at J, with 13 bases between the two ends. The CDR3 length is 14 residues. CDR3 nucleotides: TGCGCCAGCCGCCCCCAGGATACCTACAATGAGCAGTTCTTC. It translates to CASRPQDTYNEQFF.

The chain combines TRBV6-1 with TRBJ2-5; D remains unclear. The CDR3 has 11 amino acids. V lost 4 bases, J lost 5 bases, and 5 bases lay in between. Germline CDR1 MNHNS, CDR2 SASEGT. CDR3 in amino acids: CASSGYETQYF. In DNA, the CDR3 is TGTGCCAGCAGTGGATACGAGACCCAGTACTTC.

The chain links TRBV28 to TRBJ2-2; D uncertain. Trimming pared 10 bases from V and 3 bases from J, leaving 18 bases between. Per germline, CDR1 MDHEN and CDR2 SYDVKM. The CDR3 consists of 15 residues. CDR3 loop: CATQLTLRYTGELFF. The CDR3 DNA sequence: TGTGCCACCCAGCTTACTCTTCGGTACACCGGGGAGCTGTTTTTT.

V gene TRBV27 combines with J gene TRBJ2-5; D is perhaps TRBD2 (6 bases). Germline V gives CDR1 MNHEY, CDR2 SMNVEV (reference sequence). Trimming took off 5 bases at V and 1 base at J, with 11 bases between the two ends. The CDR3 sequence is 14 residues long. The CDR3 nucleotides read TGTGCCAGCAGTATTCGGGACTCCCAAGAGACCCAGTACTTC. Its protein is CASSIRDSQETQYF.

The chain recombines TRBV9 with TRBJ2-1, with 12 nucleotides matching TRBD2. Per the germline V gene, CDR1 is SGDLS and CDR2 is YYNGEE. This CDR3 is 16 amino acids long. Trimming cost V 5 bases and J 10 bases; bases outside gene matches: 13. The CDR3 here is CASSKDLAGGLGEQFF. CDR3 nucleotides: TGTGCCAGCAGTAAAGACCTAGCGGGAGGGCTGGGAGAGCAGTTCTTC.

This sequence joins TRBV6-1 and TRBJ2-1, with 7 bases that match TRBD2. Germline V lookup: CDR1 MNHNS, CDR2 SASEGT. The CDR3 covers 15 residues. The V gene end was trimmed by 5 bases and the J gene end by 9 bases; junction bases not matched to a gene: 13. CDR3 sequence (DNA): TGTGCCAGCAGTTCCCTTGGGGAGGGCCGCGGTGAGCAGTTCTTC. It encodes CASSSLGEGRGEQFF.

The genes are TRBV6-5 and TRBJ1-6, with D uncertain. The CDR3 runs to 14 residues. V lost 4 bases, J lost 5 bases, and 9 bases lay in between. CDR1 is MNHEY, CDR2 SVGAGI, per germline. The CDR3 is CASSFERDNSPLHF. CDR3 nucleotide sequence: TGTGCCAGCAGTTTCGAAAGGGATAATTCACCCCTCCACTTT.

The rearrangement links TRBV7-3 to TRBJ2-5, with 7 bases matching TRBD2. Germline CDR1 is SGHTA and CDR2 is FQGTGA. The CDR3 is made up of 13 amino acids. The J segment lost 2 bases and the V segment lost 8 bases, leaving 5 bases of the junction unmatched. CDR3 in DNA: TGTGCCAGCTCCCGGGGGGAACAAGAGACCCAGTACTTC. It translates to CASSRGEQETQYF. Supplemented by reference TRBV7-3 and TRBJ2-5, the full variable domain reads GAGVSQTPSNKVTEKGKYVELRCDPISGHTALYWYRQSLGQGPEFLIYFQGTGAADDSGLPNDRFFAVRPEGSVSTLKIQRTERGDSAVYLCASSRGEQETQYFGPGTRLLVL.

This CDR3 reads CASSERTGMVLHEQFF. In DNA form, the CDR3 reads TGTGCCAGCAGTGAAAGGACAGGGATGGTCTTGCATGAGCAGTTCTTC. V usage is TRBV6-4 and J usage is TRBJ2-1; 8 bases align to TRBD1. Germline V lookup: CDR1 MRHNA, CDR2 SNTAGT. With V trimmed by 3 bases and J by 8 bases, 12 bases remained unmatched. The CDR3 extends over 16 amino acids.

The V and J genes are TRBV28 and TRBJ2-3; D may be TRBD1 or TRBD2 (5 bases each). Germline-derived CDR1 and CDR2 are MDHEN and SYDVKM. Trimming stripped 4 bases from V and 0 bases from J, with 17 bases between. The CDR3 extends over 17 amino acids. This CDR3 reads CASSSLLPGRSTDTQYF. The CDR3 DNA sequence: TGTGCCAGCAGTTCCCTCCTTCCGGGACGAAGCACAGATACGCAGTATTTT.

This chain connects TRBV18 to TRBJ1-2; no firm D call. The length of the CDR3 is 14 residues. CDR1 is KGHSH, CDR2 LQKENI, per germline. The germline V and J ends were trimmed by 3 bases and 2 bases, with 10 bases remaining between them. CDR3 DNA sequence: TGTGCCAGCTCACCCGGGCAGCACAACTATGGCTACACCTTC. This encodes CASSPGQHNYGYTF.

The gene calls are TRBV28 and TRBJ1-2; possibly TRBD1 for D (6 bases). From germline, CDR1 is MDHEN and CDR2 SYDVKM. V lost 6 bases to trimming and J lost 8 bases, with 16 bases between them. The CDR3 spans 13 residues. For the CDR3, the DNA is TGTGCCAGCAGCTCAGGGGTTAGAGACGGCTACACCTTC. Translating it yields CASSSGVRDGYTF.

Remarks on this clone: The same CDR3 can be traced to other DNA sequences in this sample. The chain employs TRBV18 and TRBJ1-3, with 9 bases identical to TRBD1. The CDR3 runs to 14 residues. Germline V CDR1 and CDR2: KGHSH, LQKENI. V lost 3 bases to trimming and J lost 8 bases; unmatched junction nucleotides: 5. The CDR3 loop reads CASSPRDRADTIYF. CDR3 coding DNA: TGTGCCAGCTCACCCCGGGACAGGGCTGACACCATATATTTT.

This rearrangement joins TRBV4-1 to TRBJ1-2, with D uncertain. The CDR3 sequence is 14 residues long. V lost 1 base and J lost 4, with 10 bases in between. The V gene's germline CDR1 is MGHRA and CDR2 YSYEKL. The CDR3 DNA follows: TGCGCCAGCAGCCAAGTAGTTCGCCGCTATGGCTACACCTTC. It specifies CASSQVVRRYGYTF.

A word on this clone: Distinct nucleotide sequences in the sample also encode this CDR3. This chain connects TRBV15 to TRBJ2-3; D is uncertain. Trimming stripped 0 bases from V and 4 bases from J, with 5 bases between. CDR3 length: 13 amino acids. From germline, CDR1 is LNHNV and CDR2 YYDKDF (reference sequence). The CDR3 loop reads CATSRDRADTQYF. DNA of the CDR3: TGTGCCACCAGCAGAGATCGAGCAGATACGCAGTATTTT.

The chain carries TRBV7-8 and TRBJ2-1; TRBD1 agrees at 8 bases. CDR3 length: 15 residues. Germline V lookup: CDR1 SGHVS, CDR2 FQNEAQ. V lost 3 bases and J lost 2; bases outside the gene matches: 3. CDR3 nucleotides: TGTGCCAGCAGCTTTACAGGGGGTACCTACAATGAGCAGTTCTTC. The encoded protein is CASSFTGGTYNEQFF.

As for this clone: This same CDR3 is encoded by further DNA sequences in the sample. V is TRBV15 and J is TRBJ1-1; D not resolved. The V gene's germline CDR1 is LNHNV and CDR2 YYDKDF (reference sequence). This CDR3 region has 14 residues. V lost 4 bases and J lost 2, with 11 bases in between. CDR3 protein: CATSKDGPNTEAFF. The CDR3 DNA reads TGTGCCACCAGCAAAGACGGGCCAAACACTGAAGCTTTCTTT.

The CDR3 coding sequence is TGTGCCTGGAGTGGTAGAAGGGGGGAGCAGTACTTC. This translates into CAWSGRRGEQYF. The chain links TRBV30 to TRBJ2-7; tentatively, D is TRBD1 (6 bases). From germline, CDR1 is GTSNPN and CDR2 SVGIG (reference sequence). V lost 1 base to trimming and J lost 7 bases, with 11 bases between them. The CDR3 spans 12 residues.

This chain connects TRBV7-2 to TRBJ2-4; TRBD1 matches 7 bases. The CDR3 length is 15 residues. Germline V gene sequence: CDR1 SGHTA, CDR2 FQGNSA. V lost 5 bases and J lost 4; bases outside the gene matches: 8. The CDR3 sequence: CASSQGTVSKNIQYF. CDR3 in DNA: TGTGCCAGCAGCCAAGGGACAGTGTCGAAAAACATTCAGTACTTC.

This clone has a single count. Written as DNA, the CDR3 is TGTGCCAGCAGTTACTCGAGGACACCGGGAGCCGGGGAGCTGTTTTTT. Translated, it gives CASSYSRTPGAGELFF. The rearrangement joins TRBV6-5 to TRBJ2-2, with a possible D match to TRBD2 (6 bases). V was pared by 0 bases and J by 6 bases, with 14 bases between. This CDR3 region has 16 residues. Germline CDR1 reads MNHEY; CDR2 reads SVGAGI.

The rearrangement joins TRBV19 to TRBJ2-2; 7 bases line up with TRBD2. Germline V gives CDR1 LNHDA, CDR2 SQIVND (reference sequence). CDR3 size: 18 residues. V lost 4 bases, J lost 1 base, and 12 bases stayed unmatched. CDR3 loop: CASSKSSGTRLNTGELFF. CDR3 in DNA: TGTGCCAGTAGTAAGTCTAGCGGAACCCGACTGAACACCGGGGAGCTGTTTTTT.

This clone has a handful of counts. This chain connects TRBV19 to TRBJ1-1; D may be TRBD1 (6 bases). CDR1 and CDR2 from the germline V gene are LNHDA and SQIVND (reference sequence). The CDR3 loop spans 15 amino acids. Deletions cut 4 bases from V and 5 bases from J, with 17 bases between. CDR3 residues: CASSNLQARGTEAFF. The CDR3 DNA follows: TGTGCCAGTAGTAACTTACAGGCTAGGGGGACTGAAGCTTTCTTT.

CDR3 region: CASSGTTHGNQPQHF. CDR3 coding DNA: TGTGCCAGCAGTGGTACGACCCATGGCAATCAGCCCCAGCATTTT. The chain couples TRBV6-1 to TRBJ1-5; D is unresolved. V was trimmed by 4 bases and J by 2 bases, leaving 12 bases between them. Germline V lookup: CDR1 MNHNS, CDR2 SASEGT. The CDR3 sequence is 15 residues long.

This clone was observed a few times. The chain recombines TRBV7-9 with TRBJ1-5, with a possible D match to TRBD1 (5 bases). Trimming shortened V by 5 bases and J by 10 bases, and 21 bases separated the two germline ends. This CDR3 is built from 15 residues. CDR1 is SEHNR, CDR2 FQNEAQ, per germline (reference sequence). CDR3 in amino acids: CASSPRDGSALPQHF. DNA of the CDR3: TGTGCCAGCAGCCCCAGGGACGGATCCGCGTTACCCCAGCATTTT.

The genes are TRBV10-3 and TRBJ2-3; TRBD2 agrees at 11 bases. Trimming cost V 11 bases and J 3 bases; bases outside gene matches: 7. Germline V gene sequence: CDR1 ENHRY, CDR2 SYGVKD. CDR3 length: 14 residues. The CDR3 sequence: CAFPASGRTDTQYF. The CDR3 DNA sequence: TGTGCCTTCCCCGCTAGCGGGAGGACAGATACGCAGTATTTT.

This sequence joins TRBV5-4 and TRBJ2-5; 9 bases fit TRBD2. J lost 1 base, V lost 4 bases, and 2 bases had no gene match. The CDR3 has 14 residues. The V gene's germline CDR1 is SGHNT and CDR2 YYREEE (reference sequence). In nucleotides, the CDR3 is TGTGCCAGCAGCGCGGGAGGGCTCCAAGAGACCCAGTACTTC. It specifies CASSAGGLQETQYF.

This chain uses TRBV28 with TRBJ1-1, with no clear D. The germline V gene encodes CDR1 MDHEN and CDR2 SYDVKM. V was pared by 1 base and J by 0 bases, with 9 bases between. This CDR3 region has 15 residues. CDR3 sequence: CASSLLSSLNTEAFF. In nucleotides, the CDR3 is TGTGCCAGCAGTTTATTATCCAGCTTGAACACTGAAGCTTTCTTT.